The T cell receptor (beta chain) under discussion was sequenced for a study of T-cell memory formation after mild COVID-19. Study details: The two donors had largely donor-specific TCR clusters.

MiXCR was run by TCRdb on the 5' RACE reads, yielding one entry per CDR3 protein. The table shows some 330,000 distinct CDR3 sequences, with about 21% occurring only once. Trimming stripped 6 bases from V and 2 bases from J, with 15 bases between. The CDR3 loop spans 15 amino acids. Germline CDR1 LGHDT, CDR2 YNNKEL (reference sequence). In this sample, this clonotype turned up a few times. The sequence was obtained from an adult woman who had mild COVID-19 (a few samples of this study predate the infection). Cell type and time point are not known. The V gene is TRBV3-1, the J gene TRBJ2-3; weak D call: TRBD2 (6 bases). What was sequenced was PBMCs or a T cell subset sorted from them (not recorded which). The DNA for the CDR3 is TGTGCCAGCAGTATAGGGCGGGGATACACAGATACGCAGTATTTT. As protein: CASSIGRGYTDTQYF.